One sample yielded the 32 T cell receptor beta chains listed below, sequenced in a study of OX40 agonist ivuxolimab in advanced cancers. Sequencing was performed with immunoSEQ multiplex PCR; in TCRdb, only in-frame clones are kept and a portion is missing. The sample includes about 40,000 clones, 80% to 90% of them seen just once. This specimen consisted of CD4+ or CD8+ T cells sorted from blood, obtained in a trial of the OX40 agonist ivuxolimab. Every receptor here comes from an adult with an advanced solid tumor such as melanoma, head and neck, liver or kidney cancer.

The count of this clone is one. The chain is built from TRBV9 and TRBJ1-2; possibly TRBD1 for D (5 bases). Trimming removed 4 bases from V and 6 bases from J, with 13 bases in between. The CDR3 totals 13 residues. Germline loops: CDR1 SGDLS, CDR2 YYNGEE. The DNA for the CDR3 is TGTGCCAGCAGCACCCTCACGGGGGATGGCTACACCTTC. Its protein is CASSTLTGDGYTF.

This chain uses TRBV18 with TRBJ2-7, with a possible D match to TRBD1 (5 bases). With 4 bases removed from V and 4 bases from J, the gap between germline ends came to 20 bases. The germline gives CDR1 KGHSH, CDR2 LQKENI. This CDR3 has 16 residues. The CDR3 here is CASSRGTFDSLYEQYF. CDR3 in DNA: TGTGCCAGCTCACGGGGTACCTTCGACAGTCTGTACGAGCAGTACTTC.

The rearrangement links TRBV19 to TRBJ1-2, with a possible D match to TRBD1 (5 bases). This CDR3 has 13 amino acids. CDR1 LNHDA and CDR2 SQIVND come from the germline V gene (reference sequence). V was shortened by 7 bases and J by 1 base, with 10 bases between the two germline ends. In nucleotides, the CDR3 is TGTGCCAGTACCGGGACGGTTAACTATGGCTACACCTTC. Translated: CASTGTVNYGYTF. The full variable domain, its missing parts supplied by reference TRBV19 and TRBJ1-2, is DGGITQSPKYLFRKEGQNVTLSCEQNLNHDAMYWYRQDPGQGLRLIYYSQIVNDFQKGDIAEGYSVSREKKESFPLTVTSAQKNPTAFYLCASTGTVNYGYTFGSGTRLTVV.

The V and J genes are TRBV5-4 and TRBJ1-3; weak D call: TRBD1 (6 bases). Trimming cost V 5 bases and J 0 bases, with 12 bases left between them. The CDR3 runs to 15 residues. CDR1 is SGHNT, CDR2 YYREEE, per germline (reference sequence). CDR3 sequence reads: CASSMDSNSGNTIYF. The CDR3 DNA reads TGTGCCAGCAGTATGGACAGCAACTCTGGAAACACCATATATTTT.

J is TRBJ1-5 and V is TRBV6-1; D call uncertain. Trimming cost V 2 bases and J 4 bases, with 12 bases left between them. This CDR3 region has 15 residues. The germline CDR1 and CDR2 sequences are MNHNS and SASEGT. In nucleotides, the CDR3 is TGTGCCAGCAGTGAATCTCCGGCCGGGAATCAGCCCCAGCATTTT. It yields the protein CASSESPAGNQPQHF.

CDR3 nucleotides: TGTGCCAGCAGCTTGAAGTGGGATACGCAGTATTTT. It specifies CASSLKWDTQYF. The gene calls are TRBV7-6 and TRBJ2-3; D ambiguous. CDR1 is SGHVS and CDR2 is FNYEAQ in the germline V gene. The germline V and J ends were trimmed by 3 bases and 6 bases, with 7 bases remaining between them. There are 12 residues in the CDR3.

V is TRBV27 and J is TRBJ1-2, with D perhaps TRBD1 (5 bases). Germline V gives CDR1 MNHEY, CDR2 SMNVEV (reference sequence). Trimming shortened V by 7 bases and J by 3 bases, and 15 bases separated the two germline ends. This CDR3 has 14 amino acids. CDR3 sequence (DNA): TGTGCCAGCACCCGTAAGGGAGGGGACTATGGCTACACCTTC. It translates to CASTRKGGDYGYTF.

The V and J genes are TRBV18 and TRBJ2-1; 7 bases match TRBD2. The CDR3 contains 15 residues. Trimming cost V 5 bases and J 10 bases; bases outside gene matches: 14. CDR1 is KGHSH and CDR2 is LQKENI in the germline V gene. CDR3 coding DNA: TGTGCCAGCTCAGCGACTAGTGGGGGGGTAGAGGAGCAGTTCTTC. Protein sequence: CASSATSGGVEEQFF. The whole variable domain, remainder taken from reference TRBV18 and TRBJ2-1, is NAGVMQNPRHLVRRRGQEARLRCSPMKGHSHVYWYRQLPEEGLKFMVYLQKENIIDESGMPKERFSAEFPKEGPSILRIQQVVRGDSAAYFCASSATSGGVEEQFFGPGTRLTVL.

The rearrangement joins TRBV5-1 to TRBJ2-7; D uncertain. Deletions cut 0 bases from V and 4 bases from J, with 5 bases between. The CDR3 runs to 12 residues. Germline V gene data show CDR1 as SGHRS and CDR2 as YFSETQ. CDR3 sequence: CASSLAPYEQYF. The CDR3 DNA reads as TGCGCCAGCAGCTTGGCCCCGTACGAGCAGTACTTC.

Written as DNA, the CDR3 is TGTGCCATCAGTGAGCGACAGGGAGAGACCCAGTACTTC. Amino acids: CAISERQGETQYF. The chain uses TRBV10-3 and TRBJ2-5, with TRBD1 identical over 7 bases. V shed 2 bases, J shed 4 bases, and the junction held 1 base outside the gene matches. This CDR3 is built from 13 residues. Germline CDR1 reads ENHRY; CDR2 reads SYGVKD.

The J gene is TRBJ2-7, the V gene TRBV29-1, with 10 positions matching TRBD1. Trimming at V came to 0 bases and at J to 1 base, leaving 3 bases not matched to a gene. CDR1 is SQVTM and CDR2 is ANQGSEA in the germline V gene. The CDR3 sequence is 15 residues long. The CDR3 protein is CSVEDRDRGSYEQYF. The CDR3 DNA follows: TGCAGCGTTGAAGACCGGGACAGGGGATCCTACGAGCAGTACTTC.

V gene TRBV4-2 combines with J gene TRBJ1-4; 7 nucleotides align to TRBD1. Germline V gene data show CDR1 as LGHNA and CDR2 as YNFKEQ. CDR3 size: 13 residues. The J segment lost 6 bases and the V segment lost 5 bases, leaving 3 bases of the junction unmatched. Here the CDR3 DNA reads TGTGCCAGCAGCGCCGGGACAGATGAAAAACTGTTTTTT. Translating it yields CASSAGTDEKLFF.

As to this clone: The junction does not match germline at one end; this may be a read error. The gene calls are TRBV6-1 and TRBJ1-5; D uncertain. CDR1 is MNHNS and CDR2 is SASEGT in the germline V gene. The length of the CDR3 is 14 residues. The CDR3 loop is CASSEPGSNRPQHF. The CDR3 bases are TGTGCCAGCAGCGAGCCGGGGTCTAATCGGCCCCAGCATTTT.

In its sample, this clone was seen a few times. This chain uses TRBV18 with TRBJ2-7; a weak D match, TRBD1 (6 bases). The germline gives CDR1 KGHSH, CDR2 LQKENI. V lost 5 bases and J lost 1, with 12 bases in between. There are 14 residues in the CDR3. DNA for the CDR3: TGTGCCAGCTCATCTAGGACAGAATCCTACGAGCAGTACTTC. Amino acids: CASSSRTESYEQYF.

The V call is TRBV18, the J call TRBJ2-1, with D hard to call. V dropped 0 bases and J dropped 0 bases, with 12 bases sitting between them. The CDR3 has 17 residues. Germline CDR1 KGHSH, CDR2 LQKENI. The CDR3: CASSPPVKLGSYNEQFF. DNA for the CDR3: TGTGCCAGCTCACCACCGGTGAAACTTGGCTCCTACAATGAGCAGTTCTTC. Complete variable domain (other parts from reference TRBV18 and TRBJ2-1): NAGVMQNPRHLVRRRGQEARLRCSPMKGHSHVYWYRQLPEEGLKFMVYLQKENIIDESGMPKERFSAEFPKEGPSILRIQQVVRGDSAAYFCASSPPVKLGSYNEQFFGPGTRLTVL.

The chain couples TRBV10-2 to TRBJ1-1; D may be TRBD1 (5 bases). Germline V gene lookup returns CDR1 WSHSY and CDR2 SAAADI. The CDR3 consists of 12 residues. V lost 6 bases, J lost 6 bases, and 11 bases lay in between. The CDR3 region is CASRDTSAEAFF. Written as DNA, the CDR3 is TGCGCCAGCAGGGACACCTCAGCTGAAGCTTTCTTT.

This sequence joins TRBV18 and TRBJ2-7, with D uncertain. Looked up from germline, CDR1 is KGHSH and CDR2 is LQKENI. Trimming left V 1 base short and J 0 bases short, with 4 bases between. This CDR3 is built from 13 residues. CDR3 bases: TGTGCCAGCTCACCACGGGACTCCTACGAGCAGTACTTC. Translated: CASSPRDSYEQYF.

J is TRBJ1-5 and V is TRBV15; 11 nucleotides agree with TRBD1. Germline V gene data show CDR1 as LNHNV and CDR2 as YYDKDF (reference sequence). The CDR3 spans 16 residues. V shed 0 bases and J 2 bases; nucleotides not matched to a gene: 0. The CDR3 bases are TGTGCCACCAGCAGAGAGGGACAGGGGGGCAATCAGCCCCAGCATTTT. Translated: CATSREGQGGNQPQHF. Based on the CDR3 plus reference TRBV15 and TRBJ1-5, the full variable domain is DAMVIQNPRYQVTQFGKPVTLSCSQTLNHNVMYWYQQKSSQAPKLLFHYYDKDFNNEADTPDNFQSRRPNTSFCFLDIRSPGLGDTAMYLCATSREGQGGNQPQHFGDGTRLSIL.

The J gene is TRBJ1-2, the V gene TRBV2; no reliable D call. This CDR3 contains 14 residues. Deletions cut 6 bases from V and 5 bases from J, with 16 bases between. Germline values: CDR1 SNHLY, CDR2 FYNNEI. This chain's CDR3 is CASRPGSVGYGYTF. CDR3 nucleotide sequence: TGTGCCAGCAGACCGGGGTCAGTAGGTTATGGCTACACCTTC.

V usage is TRBV7-2 and J usage is TRBJ2-7; 7 bases match TRBD1. The V segment lost 6 bases and the J segment 1 base; nucleotides outside the gene matches: 9. From germline, CDR1 is SGHTA and CDR2 FQGNSA. This CDR3 has 15 residues. The CDR3 nucleotides are TGTGCCAGCAGGGGACGGGACAGAACTTCCTACGAGCAGTACTTC. Protein: CASRGRDRTSYEQYF.

In its sample, this clone was seen once. The gene calls are TRBV7-9 and TRBJ1-2; possibly TRBD1 for D (5 bases). The V end lost 5 bases, the J end lost 6 bases, and 16 bases lay between the germline ends. CDR3 length: 14 residues. The germline CDR1 and CDR2 sequences are SEHNR and FQNEAQ (reference sequence). The CDR3 DNA reads as TGTGCCAGCAGCCAGCCGGGGGAAGGACATGGCTACACCTTC. This translates into CASSQPGEGHGYTF. The whole variable domain, filled in from reference TRBV7-9 and TRBJ1-2, reads DTGVSQNPRHKITKRGQNVTFRCDPISEHNRLYWYRQTLGQGPEFLTYFQNEAQLEKSRLLSDRFSAERPKGSFSTLEIQRTEQGDSAMYLCASSQPGEGHGYTFGSGTRLTVV.

The chain has TRBV7-6 and TRBJ2-5, with TRBD1 identical over 8 bases. The ends lost 2 bases at V and 5 bases at J; junction bases unmatched: 4. The CDR3 is 14 residues long. Germline values: CDR1 SGHVS, CDR2 FNYEAQ. The CDR3 is CASSLQGAGETQYF. Written as DNA, the CDR3 is TGTGCCAGCAGCTTACAGGGGGCCGGGGAGACCCAGTACTTC. Full variable domain (missing parts from reference TRBV7-6 and TRBJ2-5): GAGVSQSPRYKVTKRGQDVALRCDPISGHVSLYWYRQALGQGPEFLTYFNYEAQQDKSGLPNDRFSAERPEGSISTLTIQRTEQRDSAMYRCASSLQGAGETQYFGPGTRLLVL.

This clone occurred a few times. CDR3 amino acids: CASSLTGFTEAFF. The CDR3 DNA reads TGTGCCAGCAGTCTTACAGGGTTCACTGAAGCTTTCTTT. This chain links TRBV28 with TRBJ1-1; possible D gene TRBD1, 6 bases. Germline lookup yields CDR1 MDHEN and CDR2 SYDVKM. V lost 5 bases and J 4 bases, leaving 11 bases between the germline ends. The CDR3 consists of 13 residues.

About this clone: The conserved final phenylalanine or tryptophan is absent from the CDR3, which likely points to a read error. The rearrangement joins TRBV19 to TRBJ1-6; no reliable D call. Trimming shortened V by 1 base and J by 10 bases, and 8 bases separated the two germline ends. Looked up from germline, CDR1 is LNHDA and CDR2 is SQIVND (reference sequence). The CDR3 has 13 residues. As DNA, the CDR3 is TGTGCCAGTAGTATAGGAGGGCTCTCACCCCTCCACCTT. This sequence encodes CASSIGGLSPLHL.

The rearrangement links TRBV7-2 to TRBJ1-1; D perhaps matches TRBD1 (6 bases). This CDR3 has 14 amino acids. Trimming took 5 bases from V and 5 from J, leaving 15 bases between them. Germline CDR1 SGHTA, CDR2 FQGNSA. The CDR3 here is CASSGLQGRTEAFF. Written as DNA, the CDR3 is TGTGCCAGCAGCGGGTTACAGGGACGGACTGAAGCTTTCTTT.

Points on this clone: A junction boundary mismatches the germline segment, possibly from a read error. This same CDR3 is encoded by further DNA sequences in the sample. J is TRBJ2-7 and V is TRBV5-4, with D possibly TRBD1 on 5 matching bases. CDR1 and CDR2 from the germline V gene are SGHNT and YYREEE (reference sequence). The CDR3 extends over 14 amino acids. Here the CDR3 reads CASSLELRAYEQYF. The DNA of the CDR3 is TGTGCCAGTAGCTTGGAGCTCAGGGCCTACGAGCAGTACTTC.

DNA of the CDR3: TGCGCCAGTCAATACCGACAGGGGGGTGTGGGTGAGCAGTTCTTC. The encoded protein is CASQYRQGGVGEQFF. V is TRBV5-1 and J is TRBJ2-1; 9 bases are shared with TRBD1. This CDR3 has 15 residues. After removal of 8 bases from V and 9 bases from J, the junction contained 15 bases not matched to a gene. CDR1 and CDR2 from the germline V gene are SGHRS and YFSETQ.

The J gene is TRBJ1-5, the V gene TRBV5-5, with D maybe TRBD1 (5 bases). CDR3 length equals 16 residues. Germline V lookup: CDR1 SGHKS, CDR2 YYEKEE (reference sequence). Between the trimmed V and J ends, which lost 5 bases and 4 bases, there was a span of 19 bases. The CDR3: CASRPTPRQLNQPQHF. The CDR3 DNA sequence: TGTGCCAGCAGACCTACTCCGAGACAGCTGAATCAGCCCCAGCATTTT.

This chain connects TRBV5-6 to TRBJ1-6; 8 positions agree with TRBD1. Germline CDR1 reads SGHDT; CDR2 reads YYEEEE. After removal of 0 bases from V and 9 bases from J, the junction contained 14 bases not matched to a gene. The CDR3 length is 18 residues. CDR3 sequence (DNA): TGTGCCAGCAGCTTGGTGAGCGGCAGGGGGCTGGTGGGTTCACCCCTCCACTTT. This encodes CASSLVSGRGLVGSPLHF.

This clone has a single count. The same CDR3 is also encoded by other DNA sequences in this sample. V usage is TRBV27 and J usage is TRBJ1-1; weak D call: TRBD1 (6 bases). The germline V gene has CDR1 MNHEY and CDR2 SMNVEV (reference sequence). V was cut by 0 bases and J by 14 bases, with 16 bases left in between. This CDR3 is 13 amino acids long. The CDR3 reads CASSLSLGRGAFF. In DNA form, the CDR3 reads TGTGCCAGCAGTTTATCCCTTGGCAGGGGAGCCTTCTTT.

This clone was detected only once. DNA of the CDR3: TGCGCCAGCAGCCATCAGATGAGGGTGAACACTGAAGCTTTCTTT. Protein: CASSHQMRVNTEAFF. V is TRBV5-1 and J is TRBJ1-1; D is ambiguous. The germline V and J ends were trimmed by 4 bases and 0 bases, with 13 bases remaining between them. The CDR3 loop spans 15 amino acids. Germline assignment: CDR1 SGHRS and CDR2 YFSETQ.

This chain joins TRBV29-1 and TRBJ1-1; no definite D call. Germline lookup yields CDR1 SQVTM and CDR2 ANQGSEA. This CDR3 region has 13 residues. V was pared by 8 bases and J by 1 base, with 14 bases between. CDR3 in DNA: TGCAGCACCGACTTGTGGGGGAACACTGAAGCTTTCTTT. Residues: CSTDLWGNTEAFF.